Listed here are 14 T cell receptor beta chains from one sample, sequenced in a study of T cell responses to AZD1222 COVID-19 vaccine. The repertoire was sequenced with immunoSEQ multiplex PCR; TCRdb's copy has only in-frame clones and lacks some. The sample gives about 130,000 clones, 90% of which show up once; approximately 1.8% is in the top ten. Sequenced material: peripheral blood, taken on day 0 of AZD1222 vaccination. Receptors originate from an adult in good health.

This chain connects TRBV5-5 to TRBJ1-6; 10 bases map to TRBD1. The trim removed 0 bases at V and 3 bases at J, leaving 9 bases unmatched. This CDR3 contains 19 residues. CDR1 and CDR2 (germline): SGHKS, YYEKEE (reference sequence). CDR3 nucleotide sequence: TGTGCCAGCAGCTTGGGGGACAGGGGAGGGAATGGCTATAATTCACCCCTCCACTTT. It codes for CASSLGDRGGNGYNSPLHF.

The V and J genes are TRBV19 and TRBJ2-5; TRBD2 aligns across 13 bases. The CDR3 is 16 amino acids. With 3 bases clipped from V and 5 bases from J, the junction kept 6 bases outside the gene matches. Germline V lookup: CDR1 LNHDA, CDR2 SQIVND (reference sequence). CDR3 DNA: TGTGCCAGTAGTATGGGACTAGCGGGGTACCTGGAGACCCAGTACTTC. Its protein product is CASSMGLAGYLETQYF. Using reference TRBV19 and TRBJ2-5 for the parts outside the CDR3, the full variable domain is DGGITQSPKYLFRKEGQNVTLSCEQNLNHDAMYWYRQDPGQGLRLIYYSQIVNDFQKGDIAEGYSVSREKKESFPLTVTSAQKNPTAFYLCASSMGLAGYLETQYFGPGTRLLVL.

Turning to this clone: One end of the junction varies from germline; a read error may be responsible. The V call is TRBV7-9, the J call TRBJ2-7; D uncertain. The germline V gene encodes CDR1 SEHNR and CDR2 FQNEAQ (reference sequence). The CDR3 runs to 12 residues. The CDR3 DNA sequence: TGTGCCAGCAGCTACGATAGCCCCGGGCTAGAATTC. It specifies CASSYDSPGLEF. The full variable domain, rest sourced from reference TRBV7-9 and TRBJ2-7, is DTGVSQNPRHKITKRGQNVTFRCDPISEHNRLYWYRQTLGQGPEFLTYFQNEAQLEKSRLLSDRFSAERPKGSFSTLEIQRTEQGDSAMYLCASSYDSPGLEFGPGTRLTVT.

The chain has TRBV9 and TRBJ2-6; D possibly corresponds to TRBD1 (5 bases). This CDR3 spans 17 amino acids. The germline V gene has CDR1 SGDLS and CDR2 YYNGEE. Deletions cut 4 bases from V and 0 bases from J, with 14 bases between. The CDR3 reads CASSSDIQGSGANVLTF. The CDR3 bases are TGTGCCAGCAGCTCGGACATCCAGGGCTCTGGGGCCAACGTCCTGACTTTC.

The J gene is TRBJ1-2, the V gene TRBV30, with a possible D match to TRBD1 (6 bases). V was clipped by 4 bases and J by 3 bases, with 18 bases between them. CDR1 is GTSNPN and CDR2 is SVGIG in the germline V gene (reference sequence). The length of the CDR3 is 15 residues. The CDR3 loop reads CAWTREGGLYYGYTF. DNA for the CDR3: TGTGCCTGGACCCGAGAGGGGGGGCTTTACTATGGCTACACCTTC.

This chain connects TRBV24-1 to TRBJ1-2; D gene unclear. The V end lost 3 bases, the J end lost 6 bases, and 19 bases lay between the germline ends. This CDR3 is 16 amino acids long. Germline CDR1 and CDR2: KGHDR and SFDVKD. The CDR3 spells CATSDPRAYSTNGYTF. The CDR3 DNA reads TGTGCCACCAGTGATCCCCGGGCCTACTCCACCAATGGCTACACCTTC.

The gene calls are TRBV28 and TRBJ2-2, with 7 bases that match TRBD2. After removal of 5 bases from V and 5 bases from J, the junction contained 8 bases not matched to a gene. Germline CDR1 is MDHEN and CDR2 is SYDVKM. The CDR3 consists of 15 residues. CDR3 residues: CASSNPGLNTGELFF. CDR3 nucleotides: TGTGCCAGCAGTAACCCGGGACTAAATACCGGGGAGCTGTTTTTT.

The chain joins TRBV5-3 to TRBJ2-7; D is possibly TRBD2 (5 bases). TRBV5-3 belongs to the ORF category, with a function that is uncertain. Trimming took off 5 bases at V and 5 bases at J, with 11 bases between the two ends. The CDR3 loop spans 12 amino acids. DNA for the CDR3: TGTGCCAGAAGTCGGACGGGGAACGAGCAGTACTTC. It encodes CARSRTGNEQYF.

V usage is TRBV5-1 and J usage is TRBJ1-4; D unresolved. This CDR3 is built from 16 residues. The V gene lost 0 bases and the J gene lost 5 bases, with 14 bases spanning the gap. Germline V lookup: CDR1 SGHRS, CDR2 YFSETQ. The CDR3 loop is CASSLDGSVTNEKLFF. DNA of the CDR3: TGCGCCAGCAGCTTGGACGGATCCGTAACCAATGAAAAACTGTTTTTT.

The gene calls are TRBV5-1 and TRBJ2-7; 7 nucleotides match TRBD1. Germline values: CDR1 SGHRS, CDR2 YFSETQ. The CDR3 totals 17 residues. Losses at the gene ends were 3 bases for V and 0 bases for J; bases not matched to a gene: 12. The CDR3 loop reads CASSSRQGGRSSYEQYF. Here the CDR3 DNA reads TGCGCCAGCAGCTCCCGACAGGGCGGCCGTAGCTCCTACGAGCAGTACTTC.

This CDR3 reads CASSPGVGDSPLHF. The CDR3 DNA sequence: TGTGCCAGCAGTCCCGGGGTGGGTGATTCACCCCTCCACTTT. This chain connects TRBV6-5 to TRBJ1-6, with D unclear. The CDR3 is 14 amino acids. Germline lookup yields CDR1 MNHEY and CDR2 SVGAGI. The V gene lost 5 bases and the J gene lost 8 bases, with 13 bases spanning the gap.

The rearrangement joins TRBV7-8 to TRBJ2-7; tentatively, D is TRBD1 (5 bases). Germline CDR1 is SGHVS and CDR2 is FQNEAQ. This CDR3 contains 14 residues. V was trimmed by 6 bases and J by 5 bases, leaving 17 bases between them. DNA for the CDR3: TGTGCCAGCAGACCGGTAAGGGGCTCGGACGAGCAGTACTTC. Its protein is CASRPVRGSDEQYF.

This rearrangement joins TRBV9 to TRBJ2-5; 7 nucleotides match TRBD1. The trim removed 0 bases at V and 5 bases at J, leaving 4 bases unmatched. The CDR3 covers 14 residues. Germline assignment: CDR1 SGDLS and CDR2 YYNGEE. The DNA for the CDR3 is TGTGCCAGCAGCGTAGAAGGGGGCAAGGAGACCCAGTACTTC. Its translation: CASSVEGGKETQYF.

The chain combines TRBV11-1 with TRBJ2-7; TRBD2 is a possible D gene (6 bases). CDR1 is SGHAT, CDR2 FQDESV, per germline (reference sequence). Trimming took 3 bases from V and 1 from J, leaving 10 bases between them. The CDR3 sequence is 14 residues long. The CDR3 loop reads CASSFKAGSYEQYF. The CDR3 DNA reads as TGTGCCAGCAGCTTTAAGGCGGGATCCTACGAGCAGTACTTC.